Here is one T cell receptor beta chain with its context. The antigen is undetermined. Using immunoSEQ multiplex PCR, the repertoire was profiled, and TCRdb retains in-frame clones only, with some absent. There are more than 80,000 clones in the sample; 75% to 95% occur only once, and around 28% lies in the top ten. The data were obtained in a study of T cell responses to AZD1222 COVID-19 vaccine. General observations from the study: Just a handful of AZD1222 recipients tested seropositive at baseline.

Deletions cut 2 bases from V and 2 bases from J, with 18 bases between. CDR3 length: 17 residues. Germline CDR1 and CDR2: LNHDA and SQIVND (reference sequence). The sequence was obtained from an adult who received the AZD1222 COVID-19 vaccine. This chain links TRBV19 with TRBJ1-2, with D hard to call. The sample in question was peripheral blood, obtained 28 days after the second AZD1222 dose. CDR3 coding DNA: TGTGCCAGTAGTATATTCGTTGGGAAAGGATCGAACTATGGCTACACCTTC. Encoded protein: CASSIFVGKGSNYGYTF. Looking up the rest from reference TRBV19 and TRBJ1-2 gives the full variable domain: DGGITQSPKYLFRKEGQNVTLSCEQNLNHDAMYWYRQDPGQGLRLIYYSQIVNDFQKGDIAEGYSVSREKKESFPLTVTSAQKNPTAFYLCASSIFVGKGSNYGYTFGSGTRLTVV.